These 23 T cell receptor beta chains originate from one sample sequenced in a study of blood T cell repertoires in COVID-19. Using immunoSEQ multiplex PCR, the repertoire was profiled, and TCRdb retains in-frame clones only, with some absent. This repertoire shows over 150,000 clones, around nine tenths found once; its top ten account for roughly an eighth. Sequenced sample: peripheral blood. These receptors all come from a woman in her 70s with COVID-19, enrolled during active disease.

J is TRBJ2-1 and V is TRBV6-5; 9 bases map to TRBD2. This CDR3 contains 12 residues. Trimming removed 6 bases from V and 16 bases from J; junction bases left unmatched: 10. CDR1 is MNHEY and CDR2 is SVGAGI in the germline V gene. The CDR3: CASRQPGLASFF. The CDR3 nucleotides read TGTGCCAGCAGGCAACCGGGACTAGCATCTTTCTTC.

The V gene is TRBV30, the J gene TRBJ2-5; possibly TRBD2 for D (6 bases). CDR3 length: 14 amino acids. V was cut by 3 bases and J by 4 bases, with 15 bases left in between. In germline, CDR1 is GTSNPN, CDR2 SVGIG (reference sequence). The CDR3 nucleotides read TGTGCCTGGAGAGTAATCGGAGGGAGAGAGACCCAGTACTTC. Its protein is CAWRVIGGRETQYF. The full variable domain, in which reference TRBV30 and TRBJ2-5 provide the parts outside the CDR3, is SQTIHQWPATLVQPVGSPLSLECTVEGTSNPNLYWYRQAAGRGLQLLFYSVGIGQISSEVPQNLSASRPQDRQFILSSKKLLLSDSGFYLCAWRVIGGRETQYFGPGTRLLVL.

Only a few counts were recorded for this clone. The chain recombines TRBV30 with TRBJ1-1; D may be TRBD1 (5 bases). The V gene's germline CDR1 is GTSNPN and CDR2 SVGIG (reference sequence). Trimming took 1 base from V and 1 from J, leaving 25 bases between them. The CDR3 runs 19 residues. The CDR3 region has the DNA TGTGCCTGGAGTGAACCCACAATCCTTCGGACAATGTGGAACACTGAAGCTTTCTTT. Translation: CAWSEPTILRTMWNTEAFF. The full variable domain, rest sourced from reference TRBV30 and TRBJ1-1, is SQTIHQWPATLVQPVGSPLSLECTVEGTSNPNLYWYRQAAGRGLQLLFYSVGIGQISSEVPQNLSASRPQDRQFILSSKKLLLSDSGFYLCAWSEPTILRTMWNTEAFFGQGTRLTVV.

This chain joins TRBV19 and TRBJ1-1; D is possibly TRBD1 (5 bases). CDR1 and CDR2 (germline): LNHDA, SQIVND (reference sequence). There are 13 residues in the CDR3. With 2 bases removed from V and 1 base from J, the gap between germline ends came to 5 bases. This chain's CDR3 is CASSITGNTEAFF. The CDR3 region has the DNA TGTGCCAGTAGTATAACAGGGAACACTGAAGCTTTCTTT. Variable domain in full (rest from reference TRBV19 and TRBJ1-1): DGGITQSPKYLFRKEGQNVTLSCEQNLNHDAMYWYRQDPGQGLRLIYYSQIVNDFQKGDIAEGYSVSREKKESFPLTVTSAQKNPTAFYLCASSITGNTEAFFGQGTRLTVV.

The rearrangement joins TRBV7-2 to TRBJ2-2; TRBD2 aligns across 14 bases. CDR3 length equals 17 residues. The germline V gene has CDR1 SGHTA and CDR2 FQGNSA. The trim removed 3 bases at V and 4 bases at J, leaving 4 bases unmatched. The CDR3: CASSFGLAGGPTGELFF. DNA of the CDR3: TGTGCCAGCAGCTTCGGACTAGCGGGAGGCCCCACCGGGGAGCTGTTTTTT. Drawing the rest from reference TRBV7-2 and TRBJ2-2, the complete variable domain is GAGVSQSPSNKVTEKGKDVELRCDPISGHTALYWYRQSLGQGLEFLIYFQGNSAPDKSGLPSDRFSAERTGGSVSTLTIQRTQQEDSAVYLCASSFGLAGGPTGELFFGEGSRLTVL.

The CDR3 DNA reads as TGTGCCAGCAGCGAGGACGGAGGGTCCACTGAAGCTTTCTTT. This translates into CASSEDGGSTEAFF. The chain combines TRBV11-3 with TRBJ1-1; D not resolved. V was cut by 5 bases and J by 4 bases, with 14 bases left in between. CDR1 is SGHNT and CDR2 is YENEEA in the germline V gene. The CDR3 totals 14 residues.

V gene TRBV9 combines with J gene TRBJ2-2, with D possibly matching TRBD1 (6 bases). Germline lookup yields CDR1 SGDLS and CDR2 YYNGEE. This CDR3 spans 14 amino acids. V was cut by 2 bases and J by 4 bases, with 9 bases left in between. The CDR3 DNA follows: TGTGCCAGCAGCGTGGACAGTCCCACCGGGGAGCTGTTTTTT. This codes for CASSVDSPTGELFF.

The chain couples TRBV7-9 to TRBJ1-1, with D maybe TRBD1 (6 bases). The CDR3 extends over 13 amino acids. Germline CDR1 is SEHNR and CDR2 is FQNEAQ (reference sequence). V dropped 2 bases and J dropped 7 bases, with 11 bases sitting between them. This CDR3 is CASSLQAGVEAFF. The CDR3 DNA sequence: TGTGCCAGCAGCTTACAGGCAGGGGTTGAAGCTTTCTTT.

CDR3 residues: CASSIEANIQYF. In DNA form, the CDR3 reads TGTGCCAGTAGTATAGAGGCAAACATTCAGTACTTC. The chain recombines TRBV19 with TRBJ2-4; unclear D gene. V was shortened by 0 bases and J by 6 bases, with 3 bases between the two germline ends. Germline CDR1 reads LNHDA; CDR2 reads SQIVND (reference sequence). The CDR3 contains 12 residues.

This chain joins TRBV28 and TRBJ2-7, with TRBD1 as a possible D gene (6 bases). V lost 3 bases, J lost 3 bases, and 12 bases lay in between. The CDR3 has 14 residues. The germline gives CDR1 MDHEN, CDR2 SYDVKM. CDR3 sequence (DNA): TGTGCCAGCAGTTTCCCCCGGGACAACTACGAGCAGTACTTC. Protein sequence: CASSFPRDNYEQYF.

V gene TRBV5-1 combines with J gene TRBJ1-2, with 7 nucleotides matching TRBD1. The CDR3 extends over 13 amino acids. From germline, CDR1 is SGHRS and CDR2 YFSETQ. V trimming: 6 bases; J trimming: 3 bases; junction bases outside the gene matches: 5. CDR3 residues: CASKITGDYGYTF. As DNA, the CDR3 is TGCGCCAGCAAAATAACAGGGGACTATGGCTACACCTTC.

CDR3 region: CASSLGGRDYPPLQETQYF. The CDR3 region has the DNA TGTGCCAGCAGCTTAGGCGGGAGGGATTATCCCCCCCTTCAAGAGACCCAGTACTTC. The V call is TRBV11-3, the J call TRBJ2-5; 9 nucleotides agree with TRBD2. V was clipped by 1 base and J by 2 bases; unmatched bases: 14. The CDR3 is made up of 19 amino acids. Per germline, CDR1 SGHNT and CDR2 YENEEA.

CDR3 in DNA: TGTGCCAGCAGCTTTCCAGGGGGAAACACTGAAGCTTTCTTT. It codes for CASSFPGGNTEAFF. The chain couples TRBV7-2 to TRBJ1-1; 7 nucleotides align to TRBD1. The trim removed 3 bases at V and 2 bases at J, leaving 3 bases unmatched. This CDR3 has 14 amino acids. Germline V gives CDR1 SGHTA, CDR2 FQGNSA.

The rearrangement links TRBV19 to TRBJ2-1; 8 nucleotides match TRBD1. J lost 4 bases, V lost 4 bases, and 9 bases had no gene match. The CDR3 covers 16 residues. Germline V gene lookup returns CDR1 LNHDA and CDR2 SQIVND (reference sequence). Here the CDR3 reads CASSTRTGFVYNEQFF. The CDR3 DNA reads TGTGCCAGTAGTACTAGGACAGGGTTTGTGTACAATGAGCAGTTCTTC. The full variable domain, its missing parts supplied by reference TRBV19 and TRBJ2-1, is DGGITQSPKYLFRKEGQNVTLSCEQNLNHDAMYWYRQDPGQGLRLIYYSQIVNDFQKGDIAEGYSVSREKKESFPLTVTSAQKNPTAFYLCASSTRTGFVYNEQFFGPGTRLTVL.

The gene calls are TRBV5-1 and TRBJ2-1, with 7 positions matching TRBD2. The germline CDR1 and CDR2 sequences are SGHRS and YFSETQ. The J segment lost 0 bases and the V segment lost 3 bases, leaving 6 bases of the junction unmatched. This CDR3 comprises 16 residues. The CDR3 region is CASSSRRTSSYNEQFF. CDR3 nucleotide sequence: TGCGCCAGCAGCTCGCGAAGGACTAGCTCCTACAATGAGCAGTTCTTC.

The CDR3 region is CATWDRGKTVGSPLHF. In nucleotides, the CDR3 is TGTGCCACCTGGGACAGGGGCAAGACGGTGGGCTCACCCCTCCACTTT. The chain is built from TRBV10-3 and TRBJ1-6; 10 positions agree with TRBD1. CDR1 and CDR2 from the germline V gene are ENHRY and SYGVKD. This CDR3 spans 16 amino acids. After removal of 10 bases from V and 10 bases from J, the junction contained 16 bases not matched to a gene.

The V call is TRBV28, the J call TRBJ2-7, with 11 bases aligning to TRBD2. The trim removed 3 bases at V and 4 bases at J, leaving 11 bases unmatched. CDR1 MDHEN and CDR2 SYDVKM come from the germline V gene. The CDR3 is made up of 17 amino acids. CDR3 in amino acids: CASSFTRLAGSAYEQYF. CDR3 bases: TGTGCCAGCAGTTTCACCCGACTAGCGGGAAGCGCATACGAGCAGTACTTC. The full variable domain, in which reference TRBV28 and TRBJ2-7 provide the parts outside the CDR3, is DVKVTQSSRYLVKRTGEKVFLECVQDMDHENMFWYRQDPGLGLRLIYFSYDVKMKEKGDIPEGYSVSREKKERFSLILESASTNQTSMYLCASSFTRLAGSAYEQYFGPGTRLTVT.

The gene calls are TRBV10-3 and TRBJ2-7, with D unclear. CDR1 is ENHRY, CDR2 SYGVKD, per germline. V dropped 5 bases and J dropped 4 bases, with 6 bases sitting between them. This CDR3 is built from 11 residues. CDR3 residues: CAISTDYEQYF. The CDR3 region has the DNA TGTGCCATCAGTACAGATTACGAGCAGTACTTC.

This clone was counted only a few times. The chain employs TRBV5-4 and TRBJ2-2, with 9 nucleotides matching TRBD2. The CDR3 consists of 16 residues. The junction had 6 bases not matched to a gene; V was cut back by 1 base and J by 5 bases. Germline V gene sequence: CDR1 SGHNT, CDR2 YYREEE (reference sequence). The CDR3 region has the DNA TGTGCCAGCAGCTTGCCGAGGCTAGCGGGGACCGGGGAGCTGTTTTTT. This sequence encodes CASSLPRLAGTGELFF.

The J gene is TRBJ1-1, the V gene TRBV28, with D unresolved. Germline V lookup: CDR1 MDHEN, CDR2 SYDVKM. The CDR3 runs 11 residues. The V and J ends lost 1 base and 8 bases respectively, with 5 bases between them. The DNA for the CDR3 is TGTGCCAGCAGTTTATTCAGAGAAGCTTTCTTT. It is translated as CASSLFREAFF. Complete variable domain (other parts from reference TRBV28 and TRBJ1-1): DVKVTQSSRYLVKRTGEKVFLECVQDMDHENMFWYRQDPGLGLRLIYFSYDVKMKEKGDIPEGYSVSREKKERFSLILESASTNQTSMYLCASSLFREAFFGQGTRLTVV.

CDR3 amino acids: CATSDLRDSPTGELFF. As DNA, the CDR3 is TGTGCCACCAGTGATTTGCGGGACAGCCCCACCGGGGAGCTGTTTTTT. The rearrangement joins TRBV24-1 to TRBJ2-2, with 7 bases aligning to TRBD1. The CDR3 has 16 amino acids. In germline, CDR1 is KGHDR, CDR2 SFDVKD. V dropped 0 bases and J dropped 4; count of bases not matched to a gene: 4.

This clone was seen just once. The chain uses TRBV2 and TRBJ1-1; D gene unclear. Germline V gene sequence: CDR1 SNHLY, CDR2 FYNNEI. The CDR3 is 15 residues long. Trimming stripped 11 bases from V and 2 bases from J, with 21 bases between. The CDR3 spells CACLRLGGRNTEAFF. The CDR3 DNA follows: TGTGCCTGTCTCCGTCTTGGCGGAAGAAACACTGAAGCTTTCTTT.

This chain connects TRBV7-3 to TRBJ2-1, with 12 bases matching TRBD2. The CDR3 extends over 15 amino acids. Germline CDR1 is SGHTA and CDR2 is FQGTGA. The junction had 10 bases not matched to a gene; V was cut back by 8 bases and J by 8 bases. Written as DNA, the CDR3 is TGTGCCAGCGGTACGCTAGCGGGAGGGCGGTATGAGCAGTTCTTC. Amino acids: CASGTLAGGRYEQFF.